Each of the 15 T cell receptor beta chains below was sequenced from the same sample in a study of blood T cell repertoires in COVID-19. The repertoire was sequenced with immunoSEQ multiplex PCR; TCRdb's copy has only in-frame clones and lacks some. The sample has roughly 230,000 clones; around 89% are singletons. What was sequenced was peripheral blood. The receptors stem from a woman in her sixties or seventies with COVID-19, enrolled during active disease.

In its sample, this clone was seen once. V usage is TRBV23-1 and J usage is TRBJ1-5, with 7 bases identical to TRBD1. TRBV23-1 is noted as an ORF with a role that remains uncertain. V shed 10 bases and J 1 base; nucleotides not matched to a gene: 10. The CDR3 loop spans 15 amino acids. The CDR3 region is CATPKGAQSNQPQHF. In DNA form, the CDR3 reads TGCGCCACCCCAAAGGGGGCGCAGAGCAATCAGCCCCAGCATTTT.

V and J are TRBV7-6 and TRBJ1-3; TRBD1 is a possible D gene (5 bases). The CDR3 sequence is 15 residues long. Germline V CDR1 and CDR2: SGHVS, FNYEAQ. Trimming pared 3 bases from V and 1 base from J, leaving 10 bases between. The CDR3 DNA follows: TGTGCCAGCAGCTTCGAGAGGACATCTGGAAACACCATATATTTT. It encodes CASSFERTSGNTIYF.

About this clone: The sample has other DNA sequences that encode this CDR3 too. This chain uses TRBV9 with TRBJ2-3; TRBD2 matches at 7 bases. CDR1 and CDR2 from the germline V gene are SGDLS and YYNGEE. The CDR3 loop spans 16 amino acids. Trimming at V came to 2 bases and at J to 0 bases, leaving 6 bases not matched to a gene. CDR3 sequence: CASSVAGGTSTDTQYF. CDR3 DNA: TGTGCCAGCAGCGTCGCCGGGGGGACTAGCACAGATACGCAGTATTTT.

This clone was seen a single time. The chain is built from TRBV6-2 or TRBV6-3 and TRBJ1-1; 10 bases are shared with TRBD1. CDR1 is MNHEY and CDR2 is SVGEGT in the germline V gene. Trimming removed 5 bases from V and 0 bases from J; junction bases left unmatched: 12. The CDR3 loop spans 18 amino acids. The DNA for the CDR3 is TGTGCCAGCAGTAAGATCCGGGACAGGGGAGCGTTGAACACTGAAGCTTTCTTT. This translates into CASSKIRDRGALNTEAFF.

The gene calls are TRBV13 and TRBJ1-2; 8 nucleotides match TRBD1. J lost 14 bases, V lost 0 bases, and 8 bases had no gene match. Germline V gene sequence: CDR1 PRHDT, CDR2 FYEKMQ (reference sequence). This CDR3 comprises 13 residues. The CDR3 spells CASSLGGTGAPTF. CDR3 DNA: TGTGCCAGCAGCTTAGGAGGGACAGGAGCCCCAACCTTC.

This chain links TRBV11-3 with TRBJ1-2, with a possible D match to TRBD1 (6 bases). Germline V CDR1 and CDR2: SGHNT, YENEEA. V lost 1 base and J 4 bases, leaving 13 bases between the germline ends. CDR3 size: 15 residues. The chain's CDR3 is CASSLGEGGTYGYTF. The CDR3 bases are TGTGCCAGCAGCTTAGGCGAAGGGGGTACCTATGGCTACACCTTC. Full variable domain (missing parts from reference TRBV11-3 and TRBJ1-2): EAGVVQSPRYKIIEKKQPVAFWCNPISGHNTLYWYLQNLGQGPELLIRYENEEAVDDSQLPKDRFSAERLKGVDSTLKIQPAELGDSAVYLCASSLGEGGTYGYTFGSGTRLTVV.

This sequence joins TRBV7-9 and TRBJ2-2, with D perhaps TRBD2 (6 bases). The V end was cut by 4 bases, the J end by 0 bases, with 15 bases between. Germline V gene lookup returns CDR1 SEHNR and CDR2 FQNEAQ (reference sequence). The CDR3 contains 17 residues. In nucleotides, the CDR3 is TGTGCCAGCAGCTCCCGAGTGGGAGGCGCGAACACCGGGGAGCTGTTTTTT. Translated: CASSSRVGGANTGELFF.

The chain couples TRBV4-1 to TRBJ2-5; 8 bases map to TRBD1. The germline gives CDR1 MGHRA, CDR2 YSYEKL. The CDR3 totals 13 residues. The ends lost 2 bases at V and 5 bases at J; junction bases unmatched: 1. This chain's CDR3 is CASSQTGGETQYF. The DNA for the CDR3 is TGCGCCAGCAGCCAAACAGGGGGTGAGACCCAGTACTTC.

The rearrangement links TRBV5-8 to TRBJ1-5; weak D call: TRBD1 (5 bases). This CDR3 has 17 residues. The germline V gene has CDR1 SGHTS and CDR2 YDEGEE. Between the trimmed V and J ends, which lost 4 bases and 0 bases, there was a span of 17 bases. The CDR3 loop reads CASSALGTVYSNQPQHF. CDR3 nucleotides: TGTGCCAGCAGCGCGCTCGGGACTGTGTATAGCAATCAGCCCCAGCATTTT.

This chain uses TRBV19 with TRBJ1-1; D might be TRBD1 (6 bases). The CDR3 is 16 amino acids. From germline, CDR1 is LNHDA and CDR2 SQIVND (reference sequence). Trimming left V 5 bases short and J 4 bases short, with 20 bases between. The CDR3 region is CASSSDRPLTGTEAFF. The CDR3 nucleotides read TGTGCCAGTAGTTCAGACAGGCCCTTGACAGGCACTGAAGCTTTCTTT.

The chain joins TRBV18 to TRBJ1-6, with a tentative D call TRBD1 (6 bases). The CDR3 spans 16 residues. Germline CDR1 is KGHSH and CDR2 is LQKENI. Trimming pared 6 bases from V and 10 bases from J, leaving 22 bases between. CDR3 region: CASSQQGVVIRSPLHF. The CDR3, as DNA: TGTGCCAGCTCGCAACAGGGTGTGGTAATTAGATCACCCCTCCACTTT. The variable domain in full, with the rest retrieved from reference TRBV18 and TRBJ1-6, is NAGVMQNPRHLVRRRGQEARLRCSPMKGHSHVYWYRQLPEEGLKFMVYLQKENIIDESGMPKERFSAEFPKEGPSILRIQQVVRGDSAAYFCASSQQGVVIRSPLHFGNGTRLTVT.

V and J are TRBV3-1 (or the pseudogene TRBV3-2) and TRBJ1-3; D unclear. Germline lookup yields CDR1 LGHDT and CDR2 YNNKEL (reference sequence). CDR3 size: 15 residues. Between the trimmed V and J ends, which lost 0 bases and 4 bases, there was a span of 10 bases. The DNA of the CDR3 is TGTGCCAGCAGCCAAGATACGGTTAGCGGAAACACCATATATTTT. Protein product: CASSQDTVSGNTIYF.

The count of this clone is one. V is TRBV4-1 and J is TRBJ1-5; 12 bases line up with TRBD1. This CDR3 contains 16 residues. Looked up from germline, CDR1 is MGHRA and CDR2 is YSYEKL. V gave up 0 bases and J gave up 6 bases; unmatched junction bases: 3. The CDR3 reads CASSQDGTGGFQPQHF. The CDR3 coding sequence is TGCGCCAGCAGCCAAGACGGGACAGGGGGCTTTCAGCCCCAGCATTTT.

The J gene is TRBJ2-7, the V gene TRBV11-3; TRBD1 matches at 9 bases. The V segment lost 5 bases and the J segment 7 bases; nucleotides outside the gene matches: 12. The germline CDR1 and CDR2 sequences are SGHNT and YENEEA. The length of the CDR3 is 15 residues. DNA for the CDR3: TGTGCCAGCAGCGGATCCGGGACAGGGTCATTTGAGCAGTACTTC. It encodes CASSGSGTGSFEQYF.

The rearrangement uses TRBV27 and TRBJ2-1; weak D call: TRBD2 (5 bases). Trimming removed 4 bases at V and 0 bases at J, with 10 bases between. CDR1 is MNHEY, CDR2 SMNVEV, per germline (reference sequence). There are 15 residues in the CDR3. CDR3 DNA: TGTGCCAGCAGTTCGGAGCGGAGCTCCTACAATGAGCAGTTCTTC. Protein: CASSSERSSYNEQFF.